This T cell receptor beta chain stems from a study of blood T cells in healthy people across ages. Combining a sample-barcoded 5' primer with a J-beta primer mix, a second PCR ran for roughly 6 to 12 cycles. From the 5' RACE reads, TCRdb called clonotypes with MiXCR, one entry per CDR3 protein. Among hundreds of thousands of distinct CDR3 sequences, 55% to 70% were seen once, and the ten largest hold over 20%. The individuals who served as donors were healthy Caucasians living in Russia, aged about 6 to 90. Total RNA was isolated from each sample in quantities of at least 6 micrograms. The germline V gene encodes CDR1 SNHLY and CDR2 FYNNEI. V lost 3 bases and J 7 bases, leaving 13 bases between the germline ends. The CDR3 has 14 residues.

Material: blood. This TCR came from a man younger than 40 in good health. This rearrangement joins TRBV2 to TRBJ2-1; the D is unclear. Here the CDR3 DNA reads TGTGCCAGCAGTGATATGGCTAGTCTGAATGAGCAGTTCTTC. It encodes CASSDMASLNEQFF.